The 3 T cell receptor beta chains presented below share a single source sample, sequenced in a study of blood T cell repertoires in COVID-19. Sequenced by immunoSEQ multiplex PCR; TCRdb stores in-frame clones only, minus some. The repertoire holds under 300,000 clones, with approximately 89% as singletons. Sequenced: peripheral blood. The receptors shown here come from a woman aged 40 to 50 who had recovered from COVID-19.

For this clone: Different DNA sequences within this sample yield the same CDR3. The V call is TRBV6-5, the J call TRBJ1-3; 8 positions agree with TRBD1. The CDR3 spans 15 residues. V gave up 3 bases and J gave up 4 bases; unmatched junction bases: 5. From germline, CDR1 is MNHEY and CDR2 SVGAGI. Written as DNA, the CDR3 is TGTGCCAGCAGTTATTCAGGGGGCCCCGGAAACACCATATATTTT. This codes for CASSYSGGPGNTIYF.

This clone was recorded once. The genes are TRBV2 and TRBJ2-1; 8 bases line up with TRBD2. This CDR3 has 13 residues. The germline V gene encodes CDR1 SNHLY and CDR2 FYNNEI. The V segment lost 1 base and the J segment 16 bases; nucleotides outside the gene matches: 9. Here the CDR3 reads CASSEVTAGDGFF. DNA of the CDR3: TGTGCCAGCAGTGAAGTAACAGCGGGAGATGGTTTCTTC.

This clone was observed a single time. The gene calls are TRBV7-6 and TRBJ2-3; 10 bases agree with TRBD2. CDR3 length: 17 residues. J gave up 0 bases and V 1 base, and 4 bases lay outside the gene matches. Germline CDR1 reads SGHVS; CDR2 reads FNYEAQ. The CDR3 protein is CASSLGSGGFSTDTQYF. The CDR3 coding sequence is TGTGCCAGCAGCTTAGGTAGCGGGGGGTTTAGCACAGATACGCAGTATTTT. Using reference TRBV7-6 and TRBJ2-3 for the parts outside the CDR3, the full variable domain is GAGVSQSPRYKVTKRGQDVALRCDPISGHVSLYWYRQALGQGPEFLTYFNYEAQQDKSGLPNDRFSAERPEGSISTLTIQRTEQRDSAMYRCASSLGSGGFSTDTQYFGPGTRLTVL.